This T cell receptor beta chain stems from a study of T cells in Graves' hyperthyroidism and ophthalmopathy. This clonotype was detected ten times or more. The CDR3 loop spans 14 amino acids. V was pared by 0 bases and J by 4 bases, with 9 bases between. Newly diagnosed hyperthyroidism, duration under 2 months, in patients aged 18 to 65. There were TCR beta CDR3 regions amplified from RNA transcripts. During a first-round RT-PCR of the TCR CDR3, the HTBI primer set was used. One entry per CDR3 protein results from TCRdb running MiXCR on the multiplex PCR reads. The sample contains about 380,000 distinct CDR3 sequences, approximately 15% of which appear only once.

This chain joins TRBV12-3 or TRBV12-4 and TRBJ1-2; possibly TRBD1 for D (5 bases). The sample comprised blood. This sequence originates from an older woman with Graves' hyperthyroidism. The CDR3 sequence: CASSLAGHSYGYTF. For the CDR3, the DNA is TGTGCCAGCAGTTTAGCTGGACACAGCTATGGCTACACCTTC.